This TCR beta chain came from a study of CD8+ T cells in alopecia areata. Study at large: Treated patients received severity scores based on the percentage of scalp area affected. General study findings and limits: Lesional scalp exceeded normal scalp in clonality, especially in alopecia totalis/universalis. Scalp and blood retained many expanded lesional clones during tofacitinib.

Germline V gene sequence: CDR1 KGHSH, CDR2 LQKENI. V lost 2 bases and J 2 bases, leaving 12 bases between the germline ends. This CDR3 is built from 15 residues. Treatment: oral pan-JAK inhibitor, 5-10 mg twice daily. The researchers isolated CD4+ and CD8+ T cells from PBMCs by sorting. About this clone: Its antigen is unidentified.

In each case, RNA was isolated and then reverse transcribed into cDNA as the sequencing template. Assay: immunoSEQ multiplex PCR; the TCRdb copy retains only in-frame clones and omits some. The sample yields about 210,000 clones, approximately 70% seen once. The rearrangement uses TRBV18 and TRBJ1-1, with D unresolved. Sequenced here: CD4+ T cells sorted from blood, sampled around week 42, from a patient treated with tofacitinib. The origin of this receptor is a human donor with alopecia areata. The DNA for the CDR3 is TGTGCCAGCTCACCAGGGCGGCAGTTCAACACTGAAGCTTTCTTT. Translating it yields CASSPGRQFNTEAFF.